This TCR beta chain comes out of a study of cytomegalovirus exposure and HLA in healthy donors. The PCR was carried out with 60 Vbeta primers and 13 Jbeta primers. The repertoire was sequenced with immunoSEQ multiplex PCR; TCRdb's copy has only in-frame clones and lacks some. The sample lists 200,000 or so clones; around 81% were seen once. Study-wide findings and caveats: About 87% or about 30% of the time was how often most TCR beta V segments were productive, according to an earlier analysis. An analysis was carried out later, and it reportedly showed fewer N-insertions in an Asian-associated ancestry cluster than the roughly 700-donor mean. Most subjects had HLA-A and HLA-B alleles reportedly predicted accurately by TCR beta sequences.

Worth noting for this clone: Its antigen is unidentified.

This CDR3 region has 14 residues. The V end was cut by 4 bases, the J end by 8 bases, with 14 bases between. Germline CDR1 reads MNHNY; CDR2 reads SVGAGI (reference sequence). This chain connects TRBV6-6 to TRBJ1-4; D gene uncertain. The origin of this receptor is a woman aged 18 to 35 in good health and CMV-seropositive. Sample: PBMCs. The CDR3 sequence: CASSSRRGDEKLFF. The CDR3 DNA reads as TGTGCCAGCAGTTCCCGCCGGGGTGACGAAAAACTGTTTTTT.